Detailed here is one T cell receptor beta chain. Its target is unknown. TCRdb independently ran MiXCR on the 5' RACE reads; one entry per CDR3 protein. The sample gives 200,000 to 250,000 distinct CDR3 sequences, 15% of which show up once; approximately 2.1% is in the top ten. This CDR3 is built from 13 residues. Trimming removed 5 bases from V and 4 bases from J; junction bases left unmatched: 1. These data are taken from a study of T-cell memory formation after mild COVID-19. Whole-study findings and limits: Memory from before infection featured some responding clones, which suggests cross-reactive memory joined.

The sequenced material came from PBMCs or a T cell subset sorted from them (not recorded which). The chain couples TRBV12-3 or TRBV12-4 to TRBJ2-1; 8 nucleotides agree with TRBD1. This receptor was identified in an adult woman who had mild COVID-19 (a few samples of this study predate the infection). Cell type and time point are not known. CDR3 DNA sequence: TGTGCCAGCAGTGGGACAGGTTACAATGAGCAGTTCTTC. This sequence encodes CASSGTGYNEQFF.